Each of the 16 T cell receptor beta chains below was sequenced from the same sample in a study of blood T cell repertoires in COVID-19. TCRdb's table, derived via immunoSEQ multiplex PCR, lists solely in-frame clones and lacks some. The repertoire includes roughly 240,000 clones, 70% to 90% of them detected once, and 0.85% to 0.9% sits in the top ten. What was sequenced was PBMCs or T cells enriched from blood (not recorded which). These receptors all come from a man aged 50 to 59 who had been exposed to COVID-19.

This chain joins TRBV19 and TRBJ1-1, with D unresolved. Between the trimmed V and J ends, which lost 5 bases and 1 base, there was a span of 8 bases. Germline V gene data show CDR1 as LNHDA and CDR2 as SQIVND (reference sequence). The CDR3 length is 13 residues. The DNA for the CDR3 is TGTGCCAGTAGTTACGGTTCGAACACTGAAGCTTTCTTT. Translation gives CASSYGSNTEAFF.

This rearrangement joins TRBV24-1 to TRBJ2-3; 8 bases fit TRBD1. V lost 7 bases to trimming and J lost 2 bases; unmatched junction nucleotides: 4. The CDR3 runs 14 residues. In germline, CDR1 is KGHDR, CDR2 SFDVKD. The chain's CDR3 is CATSRTGYTDTQYF. CDR3 coding DNA: TGTGCCACCAGCAGGACAGGGTACACAGATACGCAGTATTTT.

This clone was seen once. The rearrangement joins TRBV5-1 to TRBJ1-3, with TRBD1 matching 8 bases. V gave up 3 bases and J gave up 2 bases; unmatched junction bases: 7. CDR3 length: 16 amino acids. CDR1 is SGHRS and CDR2 is YFSETQ in the germline V gene. In DNA, the CDR3 is TGCGCCAGCAGCTCATTAGGACAGGGAACTGGAAACACCATATATTTT. Amino acids: CASSSLGQGTGNTIYF.

The chain uses TRBV19 and TRBJ2-2; D might be TRBD1 (6 bases). This CDR3 spans 15 amino acids. The V and J ends lost 2 bases and 2 bases respectively, with 9 bases between them. Germline V CDR1 and CDR2: LNHDA, SQIVND (reference sequence). CDR3 protein: CASSIWDTNTGELFF. CDR3 bases: TGTGCCAGTAGTATATGGGACACTAACACCGGGGAGCTGTTTTTT.

This chain connects TRBV18 to TRBJ2-6; 10 nucleotides match TRBD1. V trimming: 6 bases; J trimming: 1 base; junction bases outside the gene matches: 6. This CDR3 spans 17 amino acids. Germline values: CDR1 KGHSH, CDR2 LQKENI. The CDR3: CASSTGGGISGANVLTF. The CDR3 bases are TGTGCCAGCTCGACAGGGGGCGGTATTTCTGGGGCCAACGTCCTGACTTTC.

The chain links TRBV18 to TRBJ1-2, with TRBD1 matching 9 bases. Germline lookup yields CDR1 KGHSH and CDR2 LQKENI. Losses at the gene ends were 5 bases for V and 5 bases for J; bases not matched to a gene: 9. This CDR3 contains 15 residues. CDR3 region: CASSSAQQGAYGYTF. CDR3 nucleotides: TGTGCCAGCTCATCGGCTCAACAGGGGGCGTATGGCTACACCTTC.

The rearrangement links TRBV5-1 to TRBJ2-2; D gene ambiguous. V shed 1 base and J shed 1 base, with 8 bases lying between them. This CDR3 has 15 residues. Per the germline V gene, CDR1 is SGHRS and CDR2 is YFSETQ. The CDR3 protein is CASSLWQLNTGELFF. For the CDR3, the DNA is TGCGCCAGCAGCTTGTGGCAGTTGAACACCGGGGAGCTGTTTTTT. The full variable domain, its missing parts supplied by reference TRBV5-1 and TRBJ2-2, is KAGVTQTPRYLIKTRGQQVTLSCSPISGHRSVSWYQQTPGQGLQFLFEYFSETQRNKGNFPGRFSGRQFSNSRSEMNVSTLELGDSALYLCASSLWQLNTGELFFGEGSRLTVL.

The chain uses TRBV12-5 and TRBJ1-2, with D perhaps TRBD1 (5 bases). CDR3 size: 17 residues. Germline loops: CDR1 LGHNT, CDR2 FRNRAP. The V end lost 3 bases, the J end lost 8 bases, and 25 bases lay between the germline ends. The CDR3 here is CASGLGWRGKASYGYTF. CDR3 sequence (DNA): TGTGCTAGTGGTTTAGGGTGGCGGGGGAAGGCGAGTTACGGCTACACCTTC.

J is TRBJ1-5 and V is TRBV7-2, with a possible D match to TRBD1 (6 bases). Looked up from germline, CDR1 is SGHTA and CDR2 is FQGNSA. The germline V and J ends were trimmed by 7 bases and 5 bases, with 18 bases remaining between them. The CDR3 is 15 amino acids. The CDR3 spells CASTVGGPGYQPQHF. CDR3 bases: TGTGCCAGCACAGTCGGGGGGCCGGGGTATCAGCCCCAGCATTTT.

The chain links TRBV5-6 to TRBJ1-2, with 9 bases aligning to TRBD1. With 0 bases clipped from V and 7 bases from J, the junction kept 10 bases outside the gene matches. The CDR3 is made up of 16 amino acids. Germline V gene data show CDR1 as SGHDT and CDR2 as YYEEEE. The CDR3: CASSLVPQGALGGYTF. In DNA form, the CDR3 reads TGTGCCAGCAGCTTGGTCCCACAGGGGGCGCTTGGTGGCTACACCTTC.

This clone showed up just a few times. CDR3 sequence: CASSPGTGPGELFF. The CDR3 DNA reads TGCGCCAGCAGCCCCGGGACAGGCCCCGGGGAGCTGTTTTTT. The chain joins TRBV5-1 to TRBJ2-2; 8 bases align to TRBD1. The CDR3 sequence is 14 residues long. Germline values: CDR1 SGHRS, CDR2 YFSETQ. V shed 4 bases and J 6 bases; nucleotides not matched to a gene: 5.

This chain connects TRBV5-1 to TRBJ2-3; 7 bases line up with TRBD2. CDR3 length: 13 amino acids. Germline V gives CDR1 SGHRS, CDR2 YFSETQ. The V gene end was trimmed by 5 bases and the J gene end by 2 bases; junction bases not matched to a gene: 2. The CDR3 is CASSAGVTDTQYF. The CDR3 DNA reads TGCGCCAGCAGTGCGGGGGTCACAGATACGCAGTATTTT.

The chain couples TRBV5-4 to TRBJ1-1, with unresolved D. This CDR3 is built from 14 residues. V was pared by 1 base and J by 1 base, with 8 bases between. Germline V gene data show CDR1 as SGHNT and CDR2 as YYREEE (reference sequence). CDR3 DNA sequence: TGTGCCAGCAGCTTGACGAGCTCGAACACTGAAGCTTTCTTT. Residues: CASSLTSSNTEAFF.

J is TRBJ1-4 and V is TRBV18; TRBD1 agrees at 11 bases. The CDR3 totals 16 residues. Per the germline V gene, CDR1 is KGHSH and CDR2 is LQKENI. The V gene end was trimmed by 4 bases and the J gene end by 7 bases; junction bases not matched to a gene: 8. The CDR3 region has the DNA TGTGCCAGCTCACAAGGACAGGGGGCGATACGTGAAAAACTGTTTTTT. Protein: CASSQGQGAIREKLFF.

The table lists this clone with a few counts. This chain uses TRBV19 with TRBJ1-2; TRBD1 agrees at 7 bases. Germline V gives CDR1 LNHDA, CDR2 SQIVND (reference sequence). This CDR3 contains 15 residues. V trimming: 10 bases; J trimming: 8 bases; junction bases outside the gene matches: 19. Here the CDR3 reads CATSSATGVLGGYTF. CDR3 DNA sequence: TGTGCCACCTCTTCCGCTACAGGGGTTTTGGGAGGCTACACCTTC.

Details on this clone: In this CDR3 the conserved last residue, phenylalanine or tryptophan, is missing, so a read error is likely. It is unclear where the CDR3 begins or ends on the DNA, so no DNA is shown, and the CDR3 is as TCRdb lists it. The chain combines TRBV12-3 or TRBV12-4 with TRBJ2-7; the table calls TRBD1, which could not be checked here. From its first to its last residue, the CDR3 has 11 amino acids. Here the CDR3 reads CASSTGLSPSL.